The 18 T cell receptor beta chains given below trace back to one sample, sequenced in a study of blood T cell repertoires in COVID-19 (dated by TCRdb to 2018 to 2020). Receptors were amplified or captured by the immunoSEQ multiplex PCR assay. The source is immuneACCESS, and TCRdb retained only in-frame sequences with V and J called. Part of the clones is not carried over; for the studies checked, unresolved V genes explain less than half of this, and the remainder is unexplained. Recorded for this sample are about 380,000 clones; approximately 84% of them occurred a single time. About 2.7% of the sample is in the top ten clones. The sample was PBMCs or T cells enriched from blood (not recorded which). Source of these receptors: a woman in her twenties or thirties who had recovered from COVID-19.

The chain links TRBV19 to TRBJ2-2; the D gene is possibly TRBD2 (6 bases). The CDR3 length is 14 residues. Deletions cut 10 bases from V and 6 bases from J, with 18 bases between. From germline, CDR1 is LNHDA and CDR2 SQIVND (reference sequence). The chain's CDR3 is CATRSGLFPGELFF. Here the CDR3 DNA reads TGTGCCACTCGAAGCGGGCTCTTCCCCGGGGAGCTGTTTTTT.

The chain joins TRBV7-9 to TRBJ1-3; D possibly corresponds to TRBD1 (6 bases). The CDR3 is 14 amino acids. V was clipped by 6 bases and J by 3 bases, with 12 bases between them. Germline V gene data show CDR1 as SEHNR and CDR2 as FQNEAQ (reference sequence). Written as DNA, the CDR3 is TGTGCCAGCAGTCATACCAGGGGTGGAAACACCATATATTTT. It yields the protein CASSHTRGGNTIYF. Drawing the rest from reference TRBV7-9 and TRBJ1-3, the complete variable domain is DTGVSQNPRHKITKRGQNVTFRCDPISEHNRLYWYRQTLGQGPEFLTYFQNEAQLEKSRLLSDRFSAERPKGSFSTLEIQRTEQGDSAMYLCASSHTRGGNTIYFGEGSWLTVV.

This chain links TRBV21-1 with TRBJ1-2; TRBD1 is the table's D call and was not checked against the DNA. TRBV21-1 is a known pseudogene. CDR3 size: 13 residues. CDR3 protein: CASSRGQGYGYTF. In DNA form, the CDR3 reads TGTGCCAGCAGTAGGGGACAGGGCTATGGCTACACCTTC.

The chain is built from TRBV7-9 and TRBJ2-2; D is perhaps TRBD2 (5 bases). V was pared by 5 bases and J by 0 bases, with 10 bases between. Looked up from germline, CDR1 is SEHNR and CDR2 is FQNEAQ (reference sequence). This CDR3 contains 15 residues. CDR3: CASSRIGANTGELFF. The CDR3 bases are TGTGCCAGCAGCCGGATCGGGGCGAACACCGGGGAGCTGTTTTTT.

J is TRBJ2-1 and V is TRBV5-6, with D perhaps TRBD2 (5 bases). From germline, CDR1 is SGHDT and CDR2 YYEEEE. The CDR3 sequence is 14 residues long. V dropped 3 bases and J dropped 3 bases, with 10 bases sitting between them. The CDR3: CASSWSGFYNEQFF. The CDR3 DNA is TGTGCCAGCAGCTGGAGCGGCTTCTACAATGAGCAGTTCTTC. Complete variable domain (other parts from reference TRBV5-6 and TRBJ2-1): DAGVTQSPTHLIKTRGQQVTLRCSPKSGHDTVSWYQQALGQGPQFIFQYYEEEERQRGNFPDRFSGHQFPNYSSELNVNALLLGDSALYLCASSWSGFYNEQFFGPGTRLTVL.

The chain's CDR3 is CASSLLAGGPLYEQYF. The CDR3 DNA reads as TGTGCCAGCAGTTTACTAGCGGGAGGGCCTCTCTACGAGCAGTACTTC. The chain joins TRBV27 to TRBJ2-7, with 12 nucleotides matching TRBD2. CDR3 length: 16 amino acids. The V segment lost 2 bases and the J segment 3 bases; nucleotides outside the gene matches: 5. Germline CDR1 reads MNHEY; CDR2 reads SMNVEV (reference sequence).

The J gene is TRBJ2-1, the V gene TRBV7-9; 10 bases are shared with TRBD1. The germline gives CDR1 SEHNR, CDR2 FQNEAQ (reference sequence). The ends lost 5 bases at V and 0 bases at J; junction bases unmatched: 4. The CDR3 loop spans 16 amino acids. CDR3 bases: TGTGCCAGCAGCGGACAGGGGGGTGGCTCCTACAATGAGCAGTTCTTC. Protein sequence: CASSGQGGGSYNEQFF.

This chain uses TRBV7-2 with TRBJ2-7, with a possible D match to TRBD2 (6 bases). Trimming took off 1 base at V and 0 bases at J, with 10 bases between the two ends. This CDR3 has 15 amino acids. Germline CDR1 reads SGHTA; CDR2 reads FQGNSA. CDR3 DNA: TGTGCCAGCAGCTTAGTAGCGGAGAGCTCCTACGAGCAGTACTTC. This translates into CASSLVAESSYEQYF.

This clone has only a few counts. The chain carries TRBV5-4 and TRBJ2-2, with D possibly matching TRBD2 (6 bases). V was shortened by 4 bases and J by 6 bases, with 7 bases between the two germline ends. The CDR3 sequence is 12 residues long. CDR1 is SGHNT and CDR2 is YYREEE in the germline V gene (reference sequence). The CDR3 sequence is CASSPGAGELFF. CDR3 DNA sequence: TGTGCCAGCAGCCCGGGGGCCGGGGAGCTGTTTTTT.

The V and J genes are TRBV5-1 and TRBJ2-1; maybe TRBD1 (5 bases). The germline V gene has CDR1 SGHRS and CDR2 YFSETQ. Trimming took 6 bases from V and 5 from J, leaving 15 bases between them. The CDR3 loop spans 14 amino acids. The CDR3 loop reads CASNVQGVNNEQFF. Here the CDR3 DNA reads TGCGCCAGCAACGTTCAGGGTGTGAACAATGAGCAGTTCTTC.

The V and J genes are TRBV6-1 and TRBJ1-4; no firm D call. Trimming left V 6 bases short and J 0 bases short, with 8 bases between. CDR3 length equals 14 residues. CDR1 MNHNS and CDR2 SASEGT come from the germline V gene. In nucleotides, the CDR3 is TGTGCCAGCAGCAACCTAGCAACTAATGAAAAACTGTTTTTT. Amino acid sequence: CASSNLATNEKLFF.

This clone was counted once. The chain uses TRBV28 and TRBJ2-3; TRBD2 agrees at 10 bases. Per the germline V gene, CDR1 is MDHEN and CDR2 is SYDVKM. V gave up 6 bases and J gave up 3 bases; unmatched junction bases: 6. This CDR3 comprises 15 residues. CDR3: CASSRTSGETDTQYF. CDR3 nucleotide sequence: TGTGCCAGCAGCCGGACTAGCGGAGAAACAGATACGCAGTATTTT.

This chain links TRBV9 with TRBJ2-1; tentatively, D is TRBD1 (5 bases). V lost 4 bases and J lost 4, with 9 bases in between. CDR1 and CDR2 (germline): SGDLS, YYNGEE. The CDR3 has 13 residues. The CDR3 DNA reads as TGTGCCAGCAGCAGGCGACAGTACAATGAGCAGTTCTTC. Residues: CASSRRQYNEQFF.

J is TRBJ1-3 and V is TRBV4-1; unclear D gene. The CDR3 extends over 15 amino acids. The V gene's germline CDR1 is MGHRA and CDR2 YSYEKL. Trimming stripped 1 base from V and 0 bases from J, with 7 bases between. The CDR3 loop is CASSQAESSGNTIYF. The CDR3 nucleotides read TGCGCCAGCAGCCAAGCGGAGAGCTCTGGAAACACCATATATTTT.

The gene calls are TRBV13 and TRBJ1-6, with 10 bases aligning to TRBD1. Trimming at V came to 5 bases and at J to 13 bases, leaving 8 bases not matched to a gene. The CDR3 covers 14 residues. Germline CDR1 and CDR2: PRHDT and FYEKMQ (reference sequence). The CDR3 coding sequence is TGTGCCAGCAGCCCGGGACAGGGGTCGGGGCCCCTCCACTTT. It encodes CASSPGQGSGPLHF.

This chain connects TRBV15 to TRBJ1-1; D is unclear. V lost 5 bases and J lost 3, with 10 bases in between. There are 13 residues in the CDR3. Germline CDR1 LNHNV, CDR2 YYDKDF (reference sequence). This chain's CDR3 is CATSPSSHTEAFF. CDR3 bases: TGTGCCACCAGCCCATCTAGCCACACTGAAGCTTTCTTT. The complete variable domain, with remaining parts taken from reference TRBV15 and TRBJ1-1, reads DAMVIQNPRYQVTQFGKPVTLSCSQTLNHNVMYWYQQKSSQAPKLLFHYYDKDFNNEADTPDNFQSRRPNTSFCFLDIRSPGLGDTAMYLCATSPSSHTEAFFGQGTRLTVV.

The rearrangement joins TRBV3-1 (or the pseudogene TRBV3-2) to TRBJ2-7, with 8 bases lining up with TRBD1. Germline lookup yields CDR1 LGHDT and CDR2 YNNKEL (reference sequence). The CDR3 contains 15 residues. Trimming at V came to 5 bases and at J to 3 bases, leaving 9 bases not matched to a gene. CDR3 in DNA: TGTGCCAGCAGCGCCTCCGGACAGGGTTACTACGAGCAGTACTTC. This sequence encodes CASSASGQGYYEQYF.

The chain combines TRBV11-2 with TRBJ1-2; 10 bases match TRBD1. V was clipped by 5 bases and J by 0 bases; unmatched bases: 9. The length of the CDR3 is 17 residues. The V gene's germline CDR1 is SGHAT and CDR2 FQNNGV. The CDR3 bases are TGTGCCAGCAGCCGCGGGACAGGGGTTTCTCCTAACTATGGCTACACCTTC. Translating gives CASSRGTGVSPNYGYTF.